These 12 T cell receptor beta chains share one sample of origin, sequenced in a study of shared T cell receptors in the human thymus. Assay used: immunoSEQ multiplex PCR; TCRdb lists only in-frame clones, some missing. This table holds hundreds of thousands of clones, around 87% found once. This sample also belongs to another study, concerning human thymus T cells.

Specimen: thymocytes. These receptors originate from a boy in the first two years of life with a congenital heart defect.

The rearrangement joins TRBV2 to TRBJ2-5; D perhaps matches TRBD2 (6 bases). V shed 3 bases and J shed 5 bases, with 13 bases lying between them. The CDR3 runs 14 residues. Germline values: CDR1 SNHLY, CDR2 FYNNEI. The CDR3 region has the DNA TGTGCCAGCAGTGACCGGGGGTGGCTTGAGACCCAGTACTTC. Protein sequence: CASSDRGWLETQYF.

J is TRBJ2-5 and V is TRBV27; 11 bases line up with TRBD2. The CDR3 extends over 17 amino acids. CDR1 is MNHEY and CDR2 is SMNVEV in the germline V gene (reference sequence). V was clipped by 4 bases and J by 3 bases; unmatched bases: 10. This chain's CDR3 is CASSSPGTSGSEETQYF. CDR3 DNA sequence: TGTGCCAGCAGTTCCCCCGGGACTAGCGGCTCTGAAGAGACCCAGTACTTC.

This clone appeared a few times. The chain couples TRBV4-2 to TRBJ2-7; 8 nucleotides agree with TRBD1. This CDR3 has 17 amino acids. CDR1 is LGHNA, CDR2 YNFKEQ, per germline. The trim removed 3 bases at V and 1 base at J, leaving 11 bases unmatched. The CDR3 sequence is CASSQLVGTGTSYEQYF. In DNA form, the CDR3 reads TGTGCCAGCAGCCAGCTCGTTGGGACAGGAACTTCCTACGAGCAGTACTTC.

V is TRBV4-1 and J is TRBJ2-1; 9 bases align to TRBD2. The V segment lost 1 base and the J segment 10 bases; nucleotides outside the gene matches: 11. This CDR3 comprises 16 residues. CDR1 and CDR2 from the germline V gene are MGHRA and YSYEKL. The chain's CDR3 is CASSQAALAGYWEQFF. The CDR3 nucleotides read TGCGCCAGCAGCCAAGCCGCCCTAGCGGGGTACTGGGAGCAGTTCTTC.

This sequence joins TRBV20-1 and TRBJ2-7; D not resolved. Germline V CDR1 and CDR2: DFQATT, SNEGSKA (reference sequence). There are 11 residues in the CDR3. V was shortened by 3 bases and J by 4 bases, with 7 bases between the two germline ends. CDR3 nucleotides: TGCAGTGCTAGTTGGCGGTACGAGCAGTACTTC. Amino acid sequence: CSASWRYEQYF.

Comment on this clone: The junction departs from the called germline gene at one end, perhaps through a read error. Other DNA sequences in the sample encode the same CDR3. The V gene is TRBV27, the J gene TRBJ2-7; 10 bases are shared with TRBD1. The CDR3 has 17 amino acids. CDR1 and CDR2 (germline): MNHEY, SMNVEV (reference sequence). CDR3 in DNA: TGTGCTAGCAGTCCTCCGAAGGACGGGACAGGGGTCTACGAGCAGTACTTC. This sequence encodes CASSPPKDGTGVYEQYF.

The chain carries TRBV9 and TRBJ2-1, with 7 bases aligning to TRBD1. The length of the CDR3 is 17 residues. J gave up 0 bases and V 4 bases, and 10 bases lay outside the gene matches. From germline, CDR1 is SGDLS and CDR2 YYNGEE. The CDR3 reads CASSRGRSGGSYNEQFF. For the CDR3, the DNA is TGTGCCAGCAGCCGAGGGCGTTCAGGGGGCTCCTACAATGAGCAGTTCTTC.

The chain links TRBV25-1 to TRBJ2-2; D is ambiguous. The CDR3 covers 16 residues. V was pared by 6 bases and J by 3 bases, with 17 bases between. Germline CDR1 is MGHDK and CDR2 is SYGVNS. DNA of the CDR3: TGTGCCAGCAGACGTTGCGTCGGAGATTACACCGGGGAGCTGTTTTTT. It yields the protein CASRRCVGDYTGELFF.

The chain joins TRBV5-6 to TRBJ2-4, with 13 bases identical to TRBD2. Unmatched junction bases numbered 8, after V lost 2 bases and J lost 0 bases. The CDR3 has 19 residues. Germline CDR1 is SGHDT and CDR2 is YYEEEE. The DNA for the CDR3 is TGTGCCAGCAGCTTTCGGGGACTAGCGGGGAATCTAGCCAAAAACATTCAGTACTTC. Translating gives CASSFRGLAGNLAKNIQYF.

This clone was observed a single time. J is TRBJ2-7 and V is TRBV5-1; 7 bases map to TRBD1. Germline V gene sequence: CDR1 SGHRS, CDR2 YFSETQ. The CDR3 has 12 amino acids. The J segment lost 5 bases and the V segment lost 4 bases, leaving 3 bases of the junction unmatched. The CDR3 DNA reads TGCGCCAGCAGCCCAGGACAGGACGAGCAGTACTTC. Translated: CASSPGQDEQYF. Full variable domain (outside the CDR3, taken from reference TRBV5-1 and TRBJ2-7): KAGVTQTPRYLIKTRGQQVTLSCSPISGHRSVSWYQQTPGQGLQFLFEYFSETQRNKGNFPGRFSGRQFSNSRSEMNVSTLELGDSALYLCASSPGQDEQYFGPGTRLTVT.

CDR3 in amino acids: CASSAQGMDEQYF. DNA for the CDR3: TGCGCCAGCAGCGCTCAGGGAATGGACGAGCAGTACTTC. V is TRBV5-1 and J is TRBJ2-7; D may be TRBD1 (5 bases). Trimming shortened V by 4 bases and J by 5 bases, and 13 bases separated the two germline ends. This CDR3 has 13 residues. Germline V lookup: CDR1 SGHRS, CDR2 YFSETQ.

This clone was observed a single time. This chain uses TRBV9 with TRBJ2-5; 8 nucleotides agree with TRBD2. Trimming cost V 0 bases and J 4 bases; bases outside gene matches: 8. The germline CDR1 and CDR2 sequences are SGDLS and YYNGEE. This CDR3 is 16 amino acids long. The chain's CDR3 is CASSVDGLAPGETQYF. The CDR3 coding sequence is TGTGCCAGCAGCGTAGATGGACTAGCCCCAGGAGAGACCCAGTACTTC.